Described below is a single TCR beta chain sequence and its context. Antigen: not known. The PCR employed 60 Vbeta primers together with 13 Jbeta primers. In the original workflow: Tens of millions of unique TCR beta chains, roughly 11 million shared, were counted in a later analysis. The data were produced by immunoSEQ multiplex PCR, yet TCRdb's version contains in-frame clones alone and is incomplete. Clone size and V and J calls were adopted from that table, with D and trimming inferred from the DNA. The repertoire includes some 140,000 clones, 80% to 90% of them detected once, and more than 4.5% sits in the top ten. The sample belongs to a study of cytomegalovirus exposure and HLA in healthy donors. At the level of the study: Genetic ancestry analysis placed about 84% of the 300 to 400 donors that were genotyped in the Caucasian-associated cluster.

This CDR3 spans 15 amino acids. Looked up from germline, CDR1 is MDHEN and CDR2 is SYDVKM. The V and J ends lost 8 bases and 2 bases, in that order; junction bases with no gene match: 6. Whole-study results and caveats: It was reported in a later analysis that an Asian-associated ancestry cluster showed fewer N-insertions than the approximately 670-donor mean. Many donors carried some public TCRs, although rarity characterized most TCR sequences.

This sequence joins TRBV28 and TRBJ1-4; 9 bases line up with TRBD1. The specimen sequenced was PBMCs. This clonotype was obtained from a woman younger than 45 in good health and CMV-seronegative. The CDR3 sequence is CASHPGTGTNEKLFF. Written as DNA, the CDR3 is TGTGCCAGCCATCCCGGGACAGGGACTAATGAAAAACTGTTTTTT.